The 18 T cell receptor beta chains listed next were all sequenced from one sample in a study of cytomegalovirus exposure and HLA in healthy donors. Primers: 60 Vbeta forward and 13 Jbeta reverse. TCRdb keeps only in-frame clones here, not all; method: immunoSEQ multiplex PCR. The sample holds about 130,000 clones, over 70% seen once. Sample: PBMCs. All receptors derive from a woman aged 55-75 years in good health and CMV-seropositive.

V and J are TRBV6-5 and TRBJ2-7; maybe TRBD1 (6 bases). This CDR3 is built from 15 residues. The germline CDR1 and CDR2 sequences are MNHEY and SVGAGI. Trimming took off 6 bases at V and 5 bases at J, with 20 bases between the two ends. CDR3 region: CASSPMTGRGNEQYF. The CDR3 DNA reads TGTGCCAGCAGCCCAATGACGGGCAGGGGAAACGAGCAGTACTTC.

For this clone: Other DNA sequences in the sample encode the same CDR3. The chain carries TRBV5-1 and TRBJ1-5, with 8 bases identical to TRBD1. J lost 7 bases, V lost 4 bases, and 10 bases had no gene match. CDR1 and CDR2 (germline): SGHRS, YFSETQ. The CDR3 loop spans 15 amino acids. The CDR3, as DNA: TGCGCCAGCAGCCCAGAGGGACAGGTCTTACAGCCCCAGCATTTT. This translates into CASSPEGQVLQPQHF.

The chain uses TRBV5-1 and TRBJ1-1; 9 nucleotides line up with TRBD1. The CDR3 sequence is 16 residues long. The junction had 9 bases not matched to a gene; V was cut back by 4 bases and J by 2 bases. CDR1 is SGHRS, CDR2 YFSETQ, per germline. The DNA for the CDR3 is TGCGCCAGCAGCGCCGGGACAGGGTATGTAAACACTGAAGCTTTCTTT. It encodes CASSAGTGYVNTEAFF.

This chain uses TRBV13 with TRBJ1-1, with 11 nucleotides matching TRBD1. From germline, CDR1 is PRHDT and CDR2 FYEKMQ (reference sequence). This CDR3 has 16 residues. The trim removed 4 bases at V and 5 bases at J, leaving 9 bases unmatched. The CDR3 is CASSSDRGRVYTEAFF. The CDR3 DNA is TGTGCCAGCAGCTCGGACAGGGGGCGCGTTTATACTGAAGCTTTCTTT.

About this clone itself: The junction shows a germline mismatch at one end, possibly a read error. This sequence joins TRBV7-9 and TRBJ2-7; no clear D gene. The CDR3 loop spans 12 amino acids. Germline loops: CDR1 SEHNR, CDR2 FQNEAQ (reference sequence). The CDR3, as DNA: TGTTCCAGCAGCTTATCTCCCTACGAGCAGTACTTC. Protein product: CSSSLSPYEQYF.

The V and J genes are TRBV15 and TRBJ2-1, with 9 positions matching TRBD2. Trimming removed 1 base from V and 9 bases from J; junction bases left unmatched: 10. Per germline, CDR1 LNHNV and CDR2 YYDKDF (reference sequence). There are 16 residues in the CDR3. The CDR3 DNA sequence: TGTGCCACCAGCAGAGTCCCTAGCGGGGAGAGGAGTGAGCAGTTCTTC. Amino acids: CATSRVPSGERSEQFF.

This clone has just a few counts. The chain combines TRBV5-1 with TRBJ2-7, with D perhaps matching TRBD2 (6 bases). The V and J ends lost 0 bases and 4 bases respectively, with 14 bases between them. The CDR3 has 15 amino acids. Germline V CDR1 and CDR2: SGHRS, YFSETQ. The CDR3 DNA reads TGCGCCAGCAGCTTGGAGCCAGGGAGGACTTACGAGCAGTACTTC. It is translated as CASSLEPGRTYEQYF. Combining the CDR3 with reference TRBV5-1 and TRBJ2-7 gives the whole variable domain KAGVTQTPRYLIKTRGQQVTLSCSPISGHRSVSWYQQTPGQGLQFLFEYFSETQRNKGNFPGRFSGRQFSNSRSEMNVSTLELGDSALYLCASSLEPGRTYEQYFGPGTRLTVT.

The chain recombines TRBV5-6 with TRBJ2-1, with D tentatively TRBD2 (6 bases). This CDR3 contains 15 residues. From germline, CDR1 is SGHDT and CDR2 YYEEEE. The V end lost 0 bases, the J end lost 6 bases, and 13 bases lay between the germline ends. In nucleotides, the CDR3 is TGTGCCAGCAGCTTGGCGGGCGGGGCCTCCAATGAGCAGTTCTTC. It translates to CASSLAGGASNEQFF.

The rearrangement links TRBV6-5 to TRBJ2-5, with 14 bases fitting TRBD2. Trimming removed 8 bases from V and 4 bases from J; junction bases left unmatched: 6. CDR1 is MNHEY and CDR2 is SVGAGI in the germline V gene. The CDR3 loop spans 15 amino acids. CDR3 sequence reads: CASGRGTSGGETQYF. The CDR3 DNA is TGTGCCAGCGGCCGTGGGACTAGCGGGGGAGAGACCCAGTACTTC.

The chain has TRBV9 and TRBJ2-3; 11 bases align to TRBD1. The CDR3 sequence is 14 residues long. Germline CDR1 and CDR2: SGDLS and YYNGEE. V trimming: 3 bases; J trimming: 6 bases; junction bases outside the gene matches: 3. The CDR3 protein is CASSAGTGGDTQYF. In DNA, the CDR3 is TGTGCCAGCAGCGCCGGGACAGGGGGGGATACGCAGTATTTT.

This rearrangement joins TRBV2 to TRBJ2-3, with 12 bases that match TRBD1. Per germline, CDR1 SNHLY and CDR2 FYNNEI. This CDR3 is built from 16 residues. After removal of 6 bases from V and 5 bases from J, the junction contained 9 bases not matched to a gene. The CDR3: CASRDIGTGGEDTQYF. The CDR3 coding sequence is TGTGCCAGCAGGGATATAGGGACAGGGGGCGAAGATACGCAGTATTTT.

The gene calls are TRBV10-3 and TRBJ2-5; 7 bases are shared with TRBD2. The CDR3 is 13 amino acids. V trimming: 8 bases; J trimming: 5 bases; junction bases outside the gene matches: 8. Germline V CDR1 and CDR2: ENHRY, SYGVKD. The DNA of the CDR3 is TGTGCCATCCAGCTAAACGGGAGGGAGACCCAGTACTTC. This translates into CAIQLNGRETQYF.

This chain joins TRBV5-1 and TRBJ2-7, with 9 bases matching TRBD1. Losses at the gene ends were 4 bases for V and 7 bases for J; bases not matched to a gene: 9. This CDR3 has 14 amino acids. Germline values: CDR1 SGHRS, CDR2 YFSETQ. DNA for the CDR3: TGCGCCAGCAGCCCAGACAGGGGGGTTAGGGAGCAGTACTTC. It codes for CASSPDRGVREQYF.

CDR3 amino acids: CADRGRGTDTQYF. The CDR3 region has the DNA TGTGCCGACAGGGGAAGGGGCACAGATACGCAGTATTTT. The chain employs TRBV5-4 and TRBJ2-3; 8 positions match TRBD1. Per the germline V gene, CDR1 is SGHNT and CDR2 is YYREEE (reference sequence). The CDR3 is made up of 13 amino acids. V trimming: 10 bases; J trimming: 1 base; junction bases outside the gene matches: 5.

The V call is TRBV5-4, the J call TRBJ2-5, with D possibly matching TRBD2 (5 bases). The CDR3 runs to 16 residues. V lost 3 bases, J lost 3 bases, and 18 bases lay in between. The germline V gene has CDR1 SGHNT and CDR2 YYREEE (reference sequence). The CDR3 loop reads CASSWEINGYEETQYF. The CDR3 DNA sequence: TGTGCCAGCAGCTGGGAGATAAATGGCTATGAAGAGACCCAGTACTTC.

The gene calls are TRBV5-6 and TRBJ2-5, with 12 bases that match TRBD2. V was clipped by 4 bases and J by 5 bases; unmatched bases: 6. The CDR3 is made up of 15 amino acids. Germline assignment: CDR1 SGHDT and CDR2 YYEEEE. In nucleotides, the CDR3 is TGTGCCAGCAGCAGACTAGCGGGGGCGGGGGAGACCCAGTACTTC. Translating gives CASSRLAGAGETQYF.

In its sample, this clone was seen a few times. The gene calls are TRBV28 and TRBJ1-1; D might be TRBD1 (6 bases). The CDR3 is 15 amino acids. Germline V gene sequence: CDR1 MDHEN, CDR2 SYDVKM. V was trimmed by 4 bases and J by 0 bases, leaving 12 bases between them. In nucleotides, the CDR3 is TGTGCCAGCAGTTCCTACACAGGGATGAACACTGAAGCTTTCTTT. Protein product: CASSSYTGMNTEAFF.

This clone was seen more than once but under ten times. V and J are TRBV2 and TRBJ1-6; no clear D gene. V was pared by 7 bases and J by 6 bases, with 13 bases between. The CDR3 is made up of 14 amino acids. The germline V gene encodes CDR1 SNHLY and CDR2 FYNNEI. CDR3 coding DNA: TGTGCCAGCATTGACGGGATGCTTAATTCACCCCTCCACTTT. It yields the protein CASIDGMLNSPLHF.